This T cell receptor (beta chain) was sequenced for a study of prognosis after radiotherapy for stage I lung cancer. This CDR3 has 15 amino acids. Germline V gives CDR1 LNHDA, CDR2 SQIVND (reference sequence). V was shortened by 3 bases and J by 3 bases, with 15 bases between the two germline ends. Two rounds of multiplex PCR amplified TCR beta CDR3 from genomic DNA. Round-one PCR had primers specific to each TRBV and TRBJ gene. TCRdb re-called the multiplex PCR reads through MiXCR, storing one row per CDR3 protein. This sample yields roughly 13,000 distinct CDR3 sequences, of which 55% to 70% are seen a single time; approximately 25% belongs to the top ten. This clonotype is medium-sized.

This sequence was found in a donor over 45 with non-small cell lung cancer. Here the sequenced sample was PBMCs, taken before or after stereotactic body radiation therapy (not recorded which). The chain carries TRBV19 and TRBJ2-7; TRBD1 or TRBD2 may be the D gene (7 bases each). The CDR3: CASSIQGGEYYEQYF. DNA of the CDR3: TGTGCCAGTAGTATCCAGGGGGGGGAATACTACGAGCAGTACTTC.